This entry is about one T cell receptor (beta chain). Only a few counts were recorded for this clone. It has no known antigen specificity. Base-call qualities are not available, and no considerably larger clone is one nucleotide away. At the junction V is shortened by 4 bases and J by 3 bases; bases outside the gene matches: 7. Measured from the cysteine to the phenylalanine, the CDR3 is 14 residues long. Kept here is only the CDR3 DNA, which spans 42 bases and is read in frame from base 1. CDR1 SGHRS and CDR2 YFSETQ were looked up in the germline V gene. At one collaborating source in Seattle, patients were enrolled during active infection and were followed longitudinally through the course of disease. Collaborating institutions collected whole blood in K2EDTA tubes following their own protocols. For TCRbeta analysis, collaborator samples were shipped as frozen whole blood, as isolated PBMCs, or as DNA extracted from either sample type.

TCRbeta CDR3 regions were amplified from genomic DNA by means of the immunoSEQ Assay, a bias-controlled multiplex PCR. Per the authors' processing: Nucleated cell counts per sample were estimated from amplification of reference gene primers within the assay. To quantify the absolute abundance of each unique TCRbeta CDR3 rearrangement, sequence reads were collapsed and filtered. For each sample, productive Simpson clonality was calculated as the square root of Simpson's diversity index across productive rearrangements. Imported from immuneACCESS, the table was reduced by TCRdb to in-frame sequences with V and J called. These copies leave out some clones; in studies compared against another copy, an unresolved V gene accounts for under half, and the cause of the remainder is not known. That table furnishes V, J and clone size, whereas the DNA furnished D and trimming. The sample contains roughly 460,000 clones, roughly 90% of them found a single time. About 0.91% of the sample belongs to the ten largest clones.

The source of the sample is a study of blood T cell repertoires in COVID-19 (dated by TCRdb to about 2020). About the full investigation: Collaborator samples came from the United States, Italy and Spain and covered acute and convalescent phases of COVID-19. The samples were drawn from the first 160 participants of the ongoing ImmuneRACE study and from over a thousand subjects provided by 6 global collaborators. Nearly every sample came with metadata listing a de-identified subject ID, COVID-19 status, age in years and sex. HLA class I and class II types, where available, came from metadata supplied by the sample provider rather than from assay-based typing. Subjects who had been exposed to COVID-19, were actively infected with it, or had recovered from it provided the deeply sampled blood TCRbeta repertoires that made up the dataset. The material from the prospective study consisted of cDNA or gDNA derived from T cells, B-cell-depleted T cells, or PBMCs. The repertoires were released in a freely available public database intended as a resource for research on the immune response to SARS-CoV-2.

Study-wide findings and limitations: How much clinical and demographic metadata was included differed by source and by participant, and the metadata was provided uncurated.

What was sequenced was peripheral blood. The sequence derives from a man aged 18 to 29 with COVID-19, enrolled during active disease. Here the chain combines TRBV5-1 and TRBJ2-7, with 7 central nucleotides matching TRBD1. The DNA reads as follows: TGCGCCAGCAGCCCGCGGACAGGAAACTACGAGCAGTACTTC. Its amino acids are CASSPRTGNYEQYF.